Here is one T cell receptor (beta chain) with its context. J gave up 3 bases and V 4 bases, and 11 bases lay outside the gene matches. Per germline, CDR1 MNHEY and CDR2 SMNVEV (reference sequence). The CDR3 runs 16 residues. As for time point: newly diagnosed GD, antithyroid drugs for less than 3 months. Generation of the TCR library employed RNA extracted from PBMCs. The authors built TCR beta libraries using iRepertoire HTBI primers and Arm-PCR of CDR3 regions. One entry per CDR3 protein results from TCRdb running MiXCR on the multiplex PCR reads. The sample lists about 500,000 distinct CDR3 sequences; more than 10% were seen once. These data come from a study of regulatory T cells in long-lasting Graves disease. These records were also assigned to another study, of T cells in Graves' hyperthyroidism and ophthalmopathy. That report notes: Ophthalmopathy was identified by the model a median roughly 6.5 months ahead of onset.

This rearrangement joins TRBV27 to TRBJ1-1; 7 nucleotides agree with TRBD1. The source was peripheral blood mononuclear cells (PBMCs), collected at new diagnosis, from a patient treated with antithyroid drugs. The receptor was isolated from a woman aged 30 to 39 with Graves disease. The CDR3 loop is CASSSSHPTGDTEAFF. CDR3 in DNA: TGTGCCAGCAGTTCCAGCCACCCCACAGGGGACACTGAAGCTTTCTTT.